Listed below are T cell receptor beta chains from one sample, sequenced in a study of CD4 T cells in relation to SARS-CoV-2 and coronaviruses. The assay was immunoSEQ multiplex PCR, and TCRdb's table has in-frame clones only and misses some. Of tens of thousands of clones in the sample, 70% to 90% are singletons; the top ten hold approximately 3.1%. The sample taken for sequencing was memory CD4+ T cells from PBMCs. Source of these receptors: an adult with COVID-19. Each CDR3 is given with its conserved first and last residue. D genes are given only for firm matches. Size tells how often a clone was seen (once, few, many) or the class of an expanded clone, and some rows leave it out.

CDR3 length: 14
J gene: TRBJ2-3
clone size: -
V gene: TRBV27
D gene: -
CDR3 DNA: TGTGCCAGCAGTTGGCGACGGGACACAGATACGCAGTATTTT
CDR3 protein: CASSWRRDTDTQYF

CDR3 length: 15
J gene: TRBJ2-1
clone size: -
V gene: TRBV27
D gene: -
CDR3 DNA: TGTGCCAGCAGTACCACCGGGACGCTATACAATGAGCAGTTCTTC
CDR3 protein: CASSTTGTLYNEQFF

CDR3 length: 15
J gene: TRBJ1-5
clone size: -
V gene: TRBV6-6
D gene: TRBD1
CDR3 DNA: TGTGCCAGCACCAGGGGGCAGGGGGTAGGTCAGCCCCAGCATTTT
CDR3 protein: CASTRGQGVGQPQHF

CDR3 length: 18
J gene: TRBJ1-2
clone size: once
V gene: TRBV5-1
D gene: TRBD1
CDR3 DNA: TGCGCCAGCAGTTCAATTAGGGGGCAGGGGGCGGCTAACTATGGCTACACCTTC
CDR3 protein: CASSSIRGQGAANYGYTF

CDR3 length: 15
J gene: TRBJ1-1
clone size: -
V gene: TRBV15
D gene: -
CDR3 DNA: TGTGCCACCAGCAGAGCGACGGACATGAACACTGAAGCTTTCTTT
CDR3 protein: CATSRATDMNTEAFF

CDR3 length: 14
J gene: TRBJ2-1
clone size: -
V gene: TRBV2
D gene: TRBD2
CDR3 DNA: TGTGCCAGCCGTAGAGCGGGAGGGCTCGATGAGCAGTTCTTC
CDR3 protein: CASRRAGGLDEQFF

CDR3 length: 13
J gene: TRBJ2-3
clone size: -
V gene: TRBV14
D gene: -
CDR3 DNA: TGTGCCAGCAGCCAAGATAATCTAGGTACGCAGTATTTT
CDR3 protein: CASSQDNLGTQYF

CDR3 length: 15
J gene: TRBJ2-1
clone size: -
V gene: TRBV7-3
D gene: TRBD2
CDR3 DNA: TGTGCCAGCAGCTTACGTAGCGGGAGGGGAAATGAGCAGTTCTTC
CDR3 protein: CASSLRSGRGNEQFF

CDR3 length: 14
J gene: TRBJ2-3
clone size: -
V gene: TRBV18
D gene: -
CDR3 DNA: TGTGCCAGCTCACCGACGCGGCGCACAGATACGCAGTATTTT
CDR3 protein: CASSPTRRTDTQYF

CDR3 length: 15
J gene: TRBJ1-2
clone size: -
V gene: TRBV2
D gene: -
CDR3 DNA: TGTGCCAGCAGTGAAACTACAAACCCTAACTATGGCTACACCTTC
CDR3 protein: CASSETTNPNYGYTF

CDR3 length: 15
J gene: TRBJ2-6
clone size: few
V gene: TRBV2
D gene: -
CDR3 DNA: TGTGCCAGCAGTGAATGGAACTCTGGGGCCAACGTCCTGACTTTC
CDR3 protein: CASSEWNSGANVLTF

CDR3 length: 16
J gene: TRBJ2-1
clone size: -
V gene: TRBV14
D gene: -
CDR3 DNA: TGTGCCAGCAGCCGAGATGGACTGACCATCTACAATGAGCAGTTCTTC
CDR3 protein: CASSRDGLTIYNEQFF

CDR3 length: 12
J gene: TRBJ2-5
clone size: once
V gene: TRBV18
D gene: -
CDR3 DNA: TGTGCCAGCTCACCGTCTGGCGAGACCCAGTACTTC
CDR3 protein: CASSPSGETQYF

CDR3 length: 14
J gene: TRBJ2-2
clone size: -
V gene: TRBV6-5
D gene: TRBD1
CDR3 DNA: TGTGCCAGCAGTAGAGACAGGGGTGGCGGGGAGCTGTTTTTT
CDR3 protein: CASSRDRGGGELFF